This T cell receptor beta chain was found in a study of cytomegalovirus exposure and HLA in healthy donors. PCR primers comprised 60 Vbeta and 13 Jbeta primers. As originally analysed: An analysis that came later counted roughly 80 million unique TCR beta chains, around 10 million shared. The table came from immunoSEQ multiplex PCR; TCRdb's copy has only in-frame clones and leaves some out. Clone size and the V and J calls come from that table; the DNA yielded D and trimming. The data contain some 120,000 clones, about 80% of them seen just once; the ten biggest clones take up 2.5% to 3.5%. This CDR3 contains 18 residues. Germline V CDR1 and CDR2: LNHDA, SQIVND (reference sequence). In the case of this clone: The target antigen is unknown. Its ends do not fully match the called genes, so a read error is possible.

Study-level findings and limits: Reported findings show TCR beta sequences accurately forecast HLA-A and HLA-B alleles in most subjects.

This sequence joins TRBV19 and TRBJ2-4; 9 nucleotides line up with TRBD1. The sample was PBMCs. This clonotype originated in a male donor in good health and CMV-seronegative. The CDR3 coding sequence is TGTGCCAGTAGCCCCTATCCGGGACAGGGATCATCCAAAAACAGTCAGTACTTC. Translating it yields CASSPYPGQGSSKNSQYF. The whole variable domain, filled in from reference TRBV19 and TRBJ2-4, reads DGGITQSPKYLFRKEGQNVTLSCEQNLNHDAMYWYRQDPGQGLRLIYYSQIVNDFQKGDIAEGYSVSREKKESFPLTVTSAQKNPTAFYLCASSPYPGQGSSKNSQYFGAGTRLSVL.